These 10 T cell receptor beta chains originate from one sample sequenced in a study of molecular identifiers for immune sequencing clone quantification. TCRdb redid the calling of the PCR reads with MiXCR, one entry per CDR3 protein. The sample lists approximately 550,000 distinct CDR3 sequences; roughly 24% were seen once. Sequenced sample: naive CD8+ T cells from blood, with Jurkat cell RNA spiked in. Subset meaning: FACS-sorted CD8+CD4-CCR7+CD45RA+ naive T cells. The receptors come from a human donor in good health. Some libraries in this study had Jurkat cell RNA spiked in.

On this clonotype itself: A much larger clone sits a single nucleotide away, making a read error possible. This sequence joins TRBV6-5 and TRBJ2-7; 7 bases are shared with TRBD1. Germline V gives CDR1 MNHEY, CDR2 SVGAGI. The J segment lost 3 bases and the V segment lost 5 bases, leaving 10 bases of the junction unmatched. This CDR3 has 15 amino acids. The CDR3 DNA is TGTGCCAGCAGTCTCGGGACAGACACCGTCTACGAGCAGTACTTC. Protein product: CASSLGTDTVYEQYF.

Remarks on this clonotype: With a much larger clone just one base away, this may be a read error. The CDR3 spells CASSQDIGTSSHNEQFF. DNA of the CDR3: TGCGCCAGCAGCCAAGATATCGGGACCTCCTCCCACAATGAGCAGTTCTTC. V and J are TRBV4-3 and TRBJ2-1; D may be TRBD1 or TRBD2 (5 bases each). Per the germline V gene, CDR1 is LGHNA and CDR2 is YSLEER. This CDR3 has 17 amino acids.

This chain uses TRBV19 with TRBJ2-6; D is unclear. Deletions cut 3 bases from V and 4 bases from J, with 7 bases between. CDR3 length: 14 amino acids. CDR1 LNHDA and CDR2 SQIVND come from the germline V gene (reference sequence). In DNA form, the CDR3 reads TGTGCCAGTAGTATGCTATTGGGGGCCAACGTCCTGACTTTC. Its protein is CASSMLLGANVLTF.

Turning to this clonotype: A junction end diverges from the germline sequence, so it may reflect a read error. This chain uses TRBV11-2 with TRBJ2-1; the match to TRBD1 covers 7 bases. The CDR3 is made up of 15 amino acids. The germline V gene encodes CDR1 SGHAT and CDR2 FQNNGV. The DNA of the CDR3 is TGTGCCAGCAGCATAGAGGGACAGAACTACAATGAGCAGTTCTTC. It translates to CASSIEGQNYNEQFF. Full variable domain (remainder filled in from reference TRBV11-2 and TRBJ2-1): EAGVAQSPRYKIIEKRQSVAFWCNPISGHATLYWYQQILGQGPKLLIQFQNNGVVDDSQLPKDRFSAERLKGVDSTLKIQPAKLEDSAVYLCASSIEGQNYNEQFFGPGTRLTVL.

The chain has TRBV2 and TRBJ1-1; 9 positions match TRBD1. The CDR3 runs to 14 residues. Per the germline V gene, CDR1 is SNHLY and CDR2 is FYNNEI. V shed 6 bases and J 3 bases; nucleotides not matched to a gene: 5. CDR3 bases: TGTGCCAGCAGGGGGACAGGGATGGACACTGAAGCTTTCTTT. This sequence encodes CASRGTGMDTEAFF.

This clonotype has a handful of counts. The V call is TRBV4-1, the J call TRBJ2-7; D is uncertain. The CDR3 length is 15 residues. V was trimmed by 1 base and J by 6 bases, leaving 16 bases between them. Germline V CDR1 and CDR2: MGHRA, YSYEKL. The CDR3 DNA follows: TGCGCCAGCAGCCAAGGAGAACCTATACCCGGCGAGCAGTACTTC. Protein: CASSQGEPIPGEQYF.

There are a few counts of this clonotype. The chain carries TRBV6-2 or TRBV6-3 and TRBJ2-7, with unresolved D. CDR1 is MNHEY, CDR2 SVGEGT, per germline. The CDR3 loop spans 11 amino acids. The V gene lost 5 bases and the J gene lost 5 bases, with 7 bases spanning the gap. CDR3 nucleotide sequence: TGTGCCAGCAGTGGAATTAACGAGCAGTACTTC. Protein: CASSGINEQYF.

In its sample, this clonotype was seen a few times. The V call is TRBV7-8, the J call TRBJ1-5; 9 bases are a match to TRBD1. CDR3 length equals 15 residues. Germline values: CDR1 SGHVS, CDR2 FQNEAQ. V shed 4 bases, J shed 5 bases, and the junction held 6 bases outside the gene matches. CDR3 nucleotides: TGTGCCAGCAGCTATGAGACAGGGGGTTATCAGCCCCAGCATTTT. Translating it yields CASSYETGGYQPQHF.

This clonotype came up many times. The genes are TRBV15 and TRBJ2-3, with TRBD2 matching over 9 bases. Germline V lookup: CDR1 LNHNV, CDR2 YYDKDF (reference sequence). The CDR3 is 16 amino acids. V trimming: 1 base; J trimming: 1 base; junction bases outside the gene matches: 3. The CDR3 protein is CATSRAIAGGTDTQYF. The DNA for the CDR3 is TGTGCCACCAGCAGAGCTATAGCGGGGGGCACAGATACGCAGTATTTT.

Notes on this clonotype: Compared with germline, one end of the junction differs, possibly owing to a read error. The chain uses TRBV9 and TRBJ2-3; 8 bases are a match to TRBD2. The CDR3 has 17 residues. CDR1 and CDR2 (germline): SGDLS, YYNGEE. The CDR3 here is CASSVDQTSELTDTRYF. For the CDR3, the DNA is TGTGCCAGCAGCGTAGACCAGACTAGCGAGTTAACAGATACGCGGTATTTT.